This T cell receptor (beta chain) appears in the sequencing data of a study of cytomegalovirus exposure and HLA in healthy donors. The CDR3 spans 14 residues. Germline CDR1 GTSNPN, CDR2 SVGIG (reference sequence). Use of 60 Vbeta and 13 Jbeta primers characterized the PCR. Some clones are missing from TCRdb's copy, which holds only in-frame ones; the method was immunoSEQ multiplex PCR. The table shows 80,000 or so clones, with roughly 65% occurring only once. Sequencing was carried out using PBMCs. The J gene is TRBJ2-5, the V gene TRBV30, with 10 bases aligning to TRBD1. The J call is uncertain, as TRBJ2-7 better fits the DNA end. The TCR comes from a male donor in good health and CMV-seropositive. The CDR3, as DNA: TGTGCCTGGAGTTGGGACAGGGGCCCTTACGAGCAGTACTTC. As protein: CAWSWDRGPYEQYF.